These 2 T cell receptor beta chains came from one sample sequenced in a study of blood T cell repertoires in COVID-19. Repertoires were generated with immunoSEQ multiplex PCR, while TCRdb's copy carries only in-frame clones and drops some. Of roughly 140,000 clones in the sample, approximately 85% are singletons; the top ten hold 2.5% to 3.5%. Specimen: peripheral blood. The receptor source for this set is a man aged 45-65 years with acute or convalescent COVID-19.

The chain is built from TRBV7-9 and TRBJ2-1, with 9 bases that match TRBD1. The J segment lost 10 bases and the V segment lost 5 bases, leaving 6 bases of the junction unmatched. In germline, CDR1 is SEHNR, CDR2 FQNEAQ (reference sequence). The CDR3 length is 13 residues. CDR3 DNA: TGTGCCAGCAGCCGGACAGGGGAACAAGAGCAGTTCTTC. Encoded protein: CASSRTGEQEQFF.

The V gene is TRBV15, the J gene TRBJ2-1; no clear D gene. CDR1 is LNHNV and CDR2 is YYDKDF in the germline V gene (reference sequence). V gave up 3 bases and J gave up 7 bases, with 10 bases separating them. The CDR3 sequence is 13 residues long. The CDR3 loop reads CATSSSVVNEQFF. CDR3 nucleotide sequence: TGTGCCACCAGCAGCTCAGTGGTTAATGAGCAGTTCTTC.